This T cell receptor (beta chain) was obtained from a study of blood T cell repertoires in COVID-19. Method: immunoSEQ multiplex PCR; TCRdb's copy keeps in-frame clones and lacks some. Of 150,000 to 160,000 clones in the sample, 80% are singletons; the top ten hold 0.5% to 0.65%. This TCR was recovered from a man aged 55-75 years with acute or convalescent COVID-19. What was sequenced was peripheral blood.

Here the CDR3 DNA reads TGTGCCAGCAGTGGACAGACCTATGGCTACACCTTC. Residues: CASSGQTYGYTF. The V and J genes are TRBV28 and TRBJ1-2; weak D call: TRBD1 (6 bases). V was trimmed by 5 bases and J by 4 bases, leaving 8 bases between them. CDR3 length equals 12 residues. Germline lookup yields CDR1 MDHEN and CDR2 SYDVKM.